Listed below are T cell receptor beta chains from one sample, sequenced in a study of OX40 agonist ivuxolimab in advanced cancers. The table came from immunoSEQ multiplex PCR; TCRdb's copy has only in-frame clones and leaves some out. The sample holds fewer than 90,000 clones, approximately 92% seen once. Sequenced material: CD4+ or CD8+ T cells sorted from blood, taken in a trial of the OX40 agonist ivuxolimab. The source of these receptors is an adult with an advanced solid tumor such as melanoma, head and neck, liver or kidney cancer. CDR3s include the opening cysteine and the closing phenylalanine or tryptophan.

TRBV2	CASSVGSSTDTQYF
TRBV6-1	CASSDGGAMNTEAFF
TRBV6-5	CASSLRGTEAFF
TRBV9	CASSLGTSGAQETQYF
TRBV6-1	CASRRQGAPPDTQYF
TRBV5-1	CASSSTGINTGELFF
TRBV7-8	CASSRGRALNQPQHF
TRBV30	CAWNRDRGPTTWYF
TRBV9	CASSVGVVYGYTF
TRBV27	CAIPSFRGGETQYF
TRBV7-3	CASSFAREETQYF
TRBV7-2	CASSLASSGGYTF
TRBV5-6	CASSPPTDIRRTQYF
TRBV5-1	CASSLVGEVRNTIYF
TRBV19	CASKWGAGPDTQYF
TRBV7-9	CASSFTSVSEAFF
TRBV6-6	CASSAGSLYYGYTF
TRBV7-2	CASSLQGAVNQPQHF
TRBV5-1	CASSSTTDNLEQYF
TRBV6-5	CASSSQGTAEKLFF
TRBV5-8	CASSAGPGNTIYF
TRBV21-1	CASSKKLAGGYEQYF
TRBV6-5	CATGRHGSLYEQYF
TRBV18	CASSREDRSEAFF
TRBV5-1	CASRRAENTEAFF
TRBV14	CASSQDSSARTWEQFF
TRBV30	CAWSVRGASREQYF
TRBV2	CASLSPGYGYTF
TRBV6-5	CASRSPTEAFF
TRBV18	CASSPGARLAGTDTQYF
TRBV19	CASSIDRGSGNTIYF
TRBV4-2	CASSQDSGLSYNEQFF
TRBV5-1	CASSLVGWDEKLFF
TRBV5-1	CASSPRPSGGTSTDTQYF
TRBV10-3	CAISPGQGFSGELFF
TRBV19	CASSIRLAGGQNEQFF
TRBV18	CASSPASGNTIYF
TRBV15	CATSREENTEAFF
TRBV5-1	CASSYSGAIPYNEQFF
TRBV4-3	CASSQDGAGAYGYTF
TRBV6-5	CASSYSRVPYGYTF
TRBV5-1	CASTPLVGDSYEQYF
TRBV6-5	CASSSVAGRDTQYF
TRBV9	CASSAAPDYLGEQYF
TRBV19	CASSIQGAGTEAFF
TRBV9	CASSVSPGGTSGHNEQFF
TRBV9	CASSQGGWYGYTF
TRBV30	CAWKREGTEAFF
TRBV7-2	CASSAPARTGELFF
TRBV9	CASSVGGTGVYEQYF
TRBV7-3	CASSFGQVGSYEQYF